These 23 T cell receptor beta chains share one sample of origin, sequenced in a study of blood T cell repertoires in COVID-19. Using immunoSEQ multiplex PCR, the repertoire was profiled, and TCRdb retains in-frame clones only, with some absent. The top ten clones hold more than 5% of a sample with about 49,000 clones, 85% to 90% of them seen once. The sample comprised peripheral blood. The receptors here all came from a man aged 40-55 years with active COVID-19.

Here the CDR3 reads CAGAGQTYEAFF. CDR3 nucleotide sequence: TGTGCCGGGGCGGGACAGACCTATGAAGCTTTCTTT. The rearrangement joins TRBV30 to TRBJ1-1, with 7 bases lining up with TRBD1. The CDR3 is 12 residues long. J lost 7 bases, V lost 8 bases, and 10 bases had no gene match. Germline CDR1 is GTSNPN and CDR2 is SVGIG (reference sequence).

The chain recombines TRBV28 with TRBJ1-1, with 7 nucleotides matching TRBD1. Germline CDR1 and CDR2: MDHEN and SYDVKM. The CDR3 spans 15 residues. V was clipped by 5 bases and J by 3 bases; unmatched bases: 9. In DNA form, the CDR3 reads TGTGCCAGCAGTCCGATGACAGGGCTCGACACTGAAGCTTTCTTT. It specifies CASSPMTGLDTEAFF.

The V and J genes are TRBV9 and TRBJ1-5; unclear D gene. This CDR3 region has 13 residues. V was shortened by 0 bases and J by 6 bases, with 7 bases between the two germline ends. Per germline, CDR1 SGDLS and CDR2 YYNGEE. In DNA form, the CDR3 reads TGTGCCAGCAGCGTAGGTGGCATTCAGCCCCAGCATTTT. Translating it yields CASSVGGIQPQHF.

CDR3 region: CAIKTGLADSTDTQYF. CDR3 DNA sequence: TGTGCCATAAAAACCGGACTAGCGGATAGCACAGATACGCAGTATTTT. The chain links TRBV10-3 to TRBJ2-3; the match to TRBD2 covers 10 bases. Losses at the gene ends were 9 bases for V and 0 bases for J; bases not matched to a gene: 9. Germline values: CDR1 ENHRY, CDR2 SYGVKD. This CDR3 has 16 residues.

V gene TRBV6-1 combines with J gene TRBJ2-2; 8 positions match TRBD1. The trim removed 3 bases at V and 4 bases at J, leaving 4 bases unmatched. This CDR3 has 15 residues. Per germline, CDR1 MNHNS and CDR2 SASEGT. The CDR3 sequence is CASSEDRAATGELFF. The CDR3 bases are TGTGCCAGCAGTGAGGACAGGGCGGCCACCGGGGAGCTGTTTTTT.

The chain carries TRBV14 and TRBJ2-1; 7 nucleotides match TRBD2. The CDR3 totals 17 residues. Germline loops: CDR1 SGHDN, CDR2 FVKESK. V was pared by 1 base and J by 0 bases, with 6 bases of the junction left unmatched. CDR3 bases: TGTGCCAGCAGCCAAGTTGGGCTAGCGGACTCCTACAATGAGCAGTTCTTC. Amino acids: CASSQVGLADSYNEQFF.

This clone was observed many times. The rearrangement links TRBV3-1 (or the pseudogene TRBV3-2) to TRBJ2-1; weak D call: TRBD1 (6 bases). Germline CDR1 and CDR2: LGHDT and YNNKEL (reference sequence). V was trimmed by 5 bases and J by 6 bases, leaving 14 bases between them. CDR3 length: 14 residues. The CDR3 protein is CASSSPIGGNEQFF. DNA for the CDR3: TGTGCCAGCAGCTCACCTATAGGGGGCAATGAGCAGTTCTTC.

The chain combines TRBV7-6 with TRBJ2-7; TRBD1 aligns across 9 bases. With V trimmed by 0 bases and J by 5 bases, 8 bases remained unmatched. The CDR3 loop spans 16 amino acids. Per the germline V gene, CDR1 is SGHVS and CDR2 is FNYEAQ. The CDR3 region has the DNA TGTGCCAGCAGCTTAGCCTTGGACAGGGGTCGGGACGAGCAGTACTTC. Translation gives CASSLALDRGRDEQYF.

This clone was recorded only once. The V gene is TRBV11-2, the J gene TRBJ2-1; 10 bases match TRBD2. The length of the CDR3 is 16 residues. The germline V gene encodes CDR1 SGHAT and CDR2 FQNNGV. J lost 9 bases, V lost 1 base, and 9 bases had no gene match. DNA of the CDR3: TGTGCCAGCAGCTTAGCGGCTAGCGGGAGAATGGGTGAGCAGTTCTTC. It encodes CASSLAASGRMGEQFF.

This chain joins TRBV27 and TRBJ2-5; D gene uncertain. The CDR3 covers 12 residues. Germline values: CDR1 MNHEY, CDR2 SMNVEV (reference sequence). V gave up 0 bases and J gave up 5 bases, with 4 bases separating them. The CDR3 bases are TGTGCCAGCAGTTTATCGAGGGAGACCCAGTACTTC. The encoded protein is CASSLSRETQYF.

The CDR3 spells CASSIRLAGNEQFF. The CDR3 nucleotides are TGTGCCAGTAGTATACGGCTAGCGGGAAATGAGCAGTTCTTC. V and J are TRBV19 and TRBJ2-1, with 9 bases matching TRBD2. CDR1 is LNHDA, CDR2 SQIVND, per germline (reference sequence). The V and J ends lost 2 bases and 7 bases, in that order; junction bases with no gene match: 3. The CDR3 length is 14 residues. Based on the CDR3 plus reference TRBV19 and TRBJ2-1, the full variable domain is DGGITQSPKYLFRKEGQNVTLSCEQNLNHDAMYWYRQDPGQGLRLIYYSQIVNDFQKGDIAEGYSVSREKKESFPLTVTSAQKNPTAFYLCASSIRLAGNEQFFGPGTRLTVL.

The CDR3 sequence is CASMRREAAYEQYF. CDR3 coding DNA: TGTGCCAGCATGAGGCGGGAGGCTGCCTACGAGCAGTACTTC. This chain joins TRBV27 and TRBJ2-7; 8 nucleotides align to TRBD2. Germline V gives CDR1 MNHEY, CDR2 SMNVEV (reference sequence). The CDR3 runs to 14 residues. V lost 7 bases, J lost 2 bases, and 7 bases stayed unmatched.

The rearrangement links TRBV2 to TRBJ2-7; maybe TRBD2 (5 bases). This CDR3 has 13 amino acids. Looked up from germline, CDR1 is SNHLY and CDR2 is FYNNEI. Trimming cost V 6 bases and J 2 bases, with 11 bases left between them. The CDR3 bases are TGTGCCAGCAGGGACGGACTCGCCTACGAGCAGTACTTC. This translates into CASRDGLAYEQYF.

The chain carries TRBV6-5 and TRBJ2-1; weak D call: TRBD1 (6 bases). Germline V gene lookup returns CDR1 MNHEY and CDR2 SVGAGI. This CDR3 spans 15 amino acids. With 6 bases removed from V and 2 bases from J, the gap between germline ends came to 14 bases. The CDR3 reads CASSLGQSPYNEQFF. CDR3 bases: TGTGCCAGCAGCCTTGGACAGTCCCCCTACAATGAGCAGTTCTTC.

The chain uses TRBV6-5 and TRBJ2-1; 7 bases agree with TRBD2. There are 15 residues in the CDR3. Germline V lookup: CDR1 MNHEY, CDR2 SVGAGI. With 2 bases clipped from V and 7 bases from J, the junction kept 8 bases outside the gene matches. This CDR3 reads CASSYEAGVRNEQFF. The CDR3 region has the DNA TGTGCCAGCAGTTACGAGGCGGGAGTTCGGAATGAGCAGTTCTTC.

As concerns this clone: One end of the junction is discordant with germline, which a read error may explain. The chain's CDR3 is CASSQDWVRVF. The CDR3 DNA sequence: TGTGCCAGCAGCCAAGATTGGGTCAGGGTTTTT. The chain joins TRBV3-1 (or the pseudogene TRBV3-2) to TRBJ1-4; D may be TRBD1 (5 bases). The CDR3 is 11 amino acids. In germline, CDR1 is LGHDT, CDR2 YNNKEL (reference sequence).

V usage is TRBV24-1 and J usage is TRBJ2-1; TRBD1 aligns across 9 bases. In germline, CDR1 is KGHDR, CDR2 SFDVKD. V was clipped by 1 base and J by 2 bases; unmatched bases: 2. The CDR3 has 16 residues. As DNA, the CDR3 is TGTGCCACCAGTGATTTTGGGGACAGGGCCTACAATGAGCAGTTCTTC. Translation: CATSDFGDRAYNEQFF.

The V call is TRBV5-1, the J call TRBJ2-7; D gene unclear. This CDR3 has 14 amino acids. The V and J ends lost 2 bases and 6 bases respectively, with 15 bases between them. Germline values: CDR1 SGHRS, CDR2 YFSETQ. The CDR3 nucleotides read TGCGCCAGCAGCTTTCATGAGGCGCCTATCGAGCAGTACTTC. It is translated as CASSFHEAPIEQYF. Looking up the rest from reference TRBV5-1 and TRBJ2-7 gives the full variable domain: KAGVTQTPRYLIKTRGQQVTLSCSPISGHRSVSWYQQTPGQGLQFLFEYFSETQRNKGNFPGRFSGRQFSNSRSEMNVSTLELGDSALYLCASSFHEAPIEQYFGPGTRLTVT.

The chain has TRBV12-3 or TRBV12-4 and TRBJ1-1; the match to TRBD1 covers 7 bases. V dropped 5 bases and J dropped 5; count of bases not matched to a gene: 5. The CDR3 is 13 amino acids. The CDR3 DNA is TGTGCCAGCAGTCGACAGGGAGGTACTGAAGCTTTCTTT. As protein: CASSRQGGTEAFF.

This clone has only a few counts. The chain employs TRBV9 and TRBJ1-6, with D unclear. V gave up 5 bases and J gave up 12 bases, with 9 bases separating them. This CDR3 contains 11 residues. Germline-derived CDR1 and CDR2 are SGDLS and YYNGEE. CDR3 coding DNA: TGTGCCAGCAGGGCGACGGGACCCCTCCACTTT. Its protein product is CASRATGPLHF.

This clone occurred once. The V call is TRBV12-3 or TRBV12-4, the J call TRBJ2-5; D unresolved. The V end was cut by 5 bases, the J end by 5 bases, with 6 bases between. The CDR3 has 11 amino acids. This CDR3 is CASSIGETQYF. For the CDR3, the DNA is TGTGCCAGCAGTATCGGGGAGACCCAGTACTTC.

The V gene is TRBV15, the J gene TRBJ2-1, with D uncertain. The germline V gene has CDR1 LNHNV and CDR2 YYDKDF (reference sequence). The V and J ends lost 5 bases and 0 bases respectively, with 14 bases between them. The CDR3 is 16 amino acids. CDR3 nucleotides: TGTGCCACCAGCGACGAGGCACCAGCCTCCTACAATGAGCAGTTCTTC. Its protein product is CATSDEAPASYNEQFF.

J is TRBJ2-7 and V is TRBV7-2; TRBD2 matches at 12 bases. The germline V gene encodes CDR1 SGHTA and CDR2 FQGNSA. This CDR3 region has 14 residues. V lost 2 bases to trimming and J lost 6 bases; unmatched junction nucleotides: 2. CDR3 nucleotides: TGTGCCAGCAGCTTAAGACTAGCGGGAGCCGAGCAGTACTTC. It translates to CASSLRLAGAEQYF.